This T cell receptor (beta chain) was documented in a study of beta chain features in type 1 diabetes (dated by TCRdb to 2016 to 2019). Looking at the study overall: Patients and healthy donors did not differ in mean age, gender distribution, total cell number or subset yield. A total of 90 million to 140 million sorted cells were examined across all samples, and RNA yield correlated strongly with the number of cells per subset. In the study, TCRB repertoires of sorted circulating CD4+ T cell subsets from recently diagnosed type 1 diabetes patients were compared with those of matched healthy donors. Regulatory and stem cell-like memory subsets were isolated from only 8 patients and roughly eight healthy donors, whereas naive and central memory subsets came from all 30 or so donors.

The entire amount of isolated RNA was reverse transcribed using the High Capacity cDNA Reverse Transcription Kit, so the sequenced TCRB transcripts were expressed ones. Naive, central memory and regulatory T cell samples underwent deep immunoSEQ sequencing, averaging about 3.57 million total reads per sample. After sorted cells were lysed in RLT buffer, RNA was extracted with DNase-treated RNeasy Micro or Mini kits, with the choice depending on cell number. Each cell subset was processed separately to prevent cross-contamination, with patient and healthy donor samples processed together. The immunoSEQ multiplex PCR was used to amplify TCRB sequences from cDNA, yielding 87-bp fragments that span the CDR3 region. Sequencing of the amplicons was performed on the Illumina HiSeq platform. Turning to the authors' computational methods: Synthetic template baselines were used to correct PCR bias computationally, reads within Hamming distance 2 were collapsed together, and singletons that could not be merged were discarded. Reads were aligned to IMGT to assign V, D and J genes, CDR3 length, and insertions or deletions at six rearrangement sites. Within each subset, clonotype counts were normalized to sorted cell number, and only after that were true diversity and Gini coefficients computed with the tcR R package. The overlap coefficient, calculated on TCRB nucleotide sequences, was used to quantify repertoire sharing. Out-of-frame TCRB sequences from naive cells were analyzed as a proxy for the pre-selection repertoire. The clones in this table, taken by TCRdb from immuneACCESS, are in-frame only. Not every clone is retained; where verified, under half of the shortfall comes from an unresolved V gene, and the cause of the rest is unknown. V, J and clone size were drawn from that table, and D and trimming were deduced from the DNA. Recorded for this sample are about 240,000 clones; 11% to 15% of them occurred a single time. Jointly, the top ten make up approximately 0.018% of the sample.

Broader findings and caveats from the paper: Shorter templates might be favored by PCR, yet because patient and control samples were amplified and corrected together, any such skew would affect both groups equally. Because the HLA sub-analyses included only small numbers of individuals, any influence of HLA type on TCRB rearrangement was left unresolved. In all four CD4+ subsets, TCRB CDR3 length was moderately but significantly shorter in type 1 diabetes patients. Naive, central memory and regulatory TCRB repertoires appeared to be more similar among patients than among healthy donors. Sequencing cDNA rather than genomic DNA could over-represent highly expressing activated cells, although activation and CD3 levels did not differ between groups. At VDJ recombination sites, type 1 diabetes patients had fewer insertions and more deleted nucleotides, which implies abnormalities in thymic rearrangement.

Each donor gave one peripheral blood draw, averaging roughly 100 mL, which was collected into heparinised tubes. A BD FACSAria II was used to sort naive, central memory, regulatory and stem cell-like memory CD4+ T cells with a panel that included CD45RO, CCR7, CD25, CD127, CD95 and CD27. All sorted populations exceeded 95% purity. PBMCs were isolated immediately by Lymphoprep density gradient centrifugation and stained directly without culture. So that batch effects would be minimized, each experiment stained and sorted samples in pairs, pairing one healthy donor with one patient. A note on this clone: Its antigen is still unknown. Base qualities are not provided; no much larger clone lies one nucleotide away.

This clonotype was sampled from a man aged 25 to 40 with type 1 diabetes. Sequencing input: naive CD4+ T cells from blood. Read against the paper, the sample's cell subset or site label means: true naive CD4+ T cells.

The CDR3 corresponds to CASSPAADAAYNEQFF. The bases are TGTGCCAGCAGCCCAGCAGCGGACGCCGCCTACAATGAGCAGTTCTTC. The sequence joins TRBV7-8 to TRBJ2-1, with TRBD2 perhaps the D gene, on 5 matching bases. From the cysteine through the phenylalanine, the CDR3 covers 16 amino acids. The entry retains the CDR3 DNA only, 48 bases that are in frame from base 1. Trimming takes 5 bases from V and 2 bases from J, and the germline ends sit 16 bases apart. CDR1 SGHVS and CDR2 FQNEAQ are derived from the germline V gene.